Listed below are T cell receptor beta chains from one sample, sequenced in a study of T cell repertoires in cytomegalovirus infection. TCRdb independently ran MiXCR on the reads; one entry per CDR3 protein. The sample shows about a million distinct CDR3 sequences, around 29% of them seen only once. These receptors lack a known antigen. The specimen comprised cultured CD8+ T cells from PBMCs, sampled from culture after CMV antigen stimulation. These receptors were collected from a human donor in good health (CMV status not recorded). Some clones in this sample may be carry-over from other donors' samples. The CDR3 runs from the conserved cysteine through the conserved F or W. Fields, in order: V gene, J gene, clone size, D gene, CDR3 DNA, CDR3 protein. The D gene is left open where the match is weak. Only part of the rows carry a size: once, few, many, or a class if the clone is expanded.

TRBV5-5	TRBJ2-3	few	.	TGTGCCAGCAGCCCGATAGGCCCGACAGATACGCAGTATTTT	CASSPIGPTDTQYF
TRBV7-6	TRBJ1-2	many	.	TGTGCCAGCAGCCCCAAAGCAGGCTATGGCTACACCTTC	CASSPKAGYGYTF
TRBV4-2	TRBJ2-7	.	TRBD1	TGTGCCAGCAGCCAAGATGGGGGACAGGGGTACGAGCAGTACTTC	CASSQDGGQGYEQYF
TRBV12-3/TRBV12-4	TRBJ2-2	.	.	TGTGCCAGCGACGGTCTATCCTCGAGAACCGGGGAGCTGTTTTTT	CASDGLSSRTGELFF
TRBV12-3/TRBV12-4	TRBJ1-1	few	.	TGTGCCAGCAGTGGAGCCAGGGGCGGCACTGAAGCTTTCTTT	CASSGARGGTEAFF
TRBV27	TRBJ2-7	.	.	TGTGCCAGCAGTATGCGGGGCTCCTACGAGCAGTACTTC	CASSMRGSYEQYF
TRBV6-2/TRBV6-3	TRBJ2-5	.	TRBD2	TGTGCCAGCAGTAGCGGGGGTCTCGGGACCCAGTACTTC	CASSSGGLGTQYF
TRBV7-9	TRBJ1-5	few	TRBD1	TGTGCCAGCACCACAGGGGGCGGCAATCAGCCCCAGCATTTT	CASTTGGGNQPQHF
TRBV19	TRBJ1-5	.	.	TGTGCCAGAAGACACGTCCAACGACCCCAGCATTTT	CARRHVQRPQHF
TRBV27	TRBJ2-5	few	.	TGTGCCAGCAGTTTTCAGGGAAAGACCCAGTACTTC	CASSFQGKTQYF
TRBV3-1	TRBJ1-1	.	TRBD1	TGTGCCAGCAGCCATACCCCTCAGGGGGCAGGGACTGAAGCTTTCTTT	CASSHTPQGAGTEAFF
TRBV10-3	TRBJ2-7	.	.	TGTGCCATCAACCGGGACAAGGTGTACGAGCAGTACTTC	CAINRDKVYEQYF
TRBV10-3	TRBJ2-3	few	TRBD2	TGTGCCAACTCCGGGACTAGCGGGGGGGCCCTAGATACGCAGTATTTT	CANSGTSGGALDTQYF
TRBV6-2/TRBV6-3	TRBJ2-2	.	.	TGTGCCAGCACCTCCAGTTCCGGGGAGCTGTTTTTT	CASTSSSGELFF
TRBV7-6	TRBJ2-1	.	TRBD2	TGTGCCAGCACCCAAGCGGGGGGGCTTTCCTACAATGAGCAGTTCTTC	CASTQAGGLSYNEQFF
TRBV28	TRBJ2-3	few	.	TGTGCCACCTCGCGAGACGCTAGCACAGATACGCAGTATTTT	CATSRDASTDTQYF
TRBV29-1	TRBJ1-2	once	TRBD1	TGCAGCGTCAGGACAGGGAAAGGCTATGGCTACACCTTC	CSVRTGKGYGYTF
TRBV6-5	TRBJ1-6	few	TRBD1	TGTGCCAGCAGTTACTACAGGGGGATCCCTCATTCACCCCTCCACTTT	CASSYYRGIPHSPLHF
TRBV12-3/TRBV12-4	TRBJ1-2	few	TRBD1	TGTGCCAGCAGTTTAGCTGGGACAGGGATCTATGGCTACACCTTC	CASSLAGTGIYGYTF
TRBV7-6	TRBJ2-1	many	.	TGTGCCAGCAGCCTACAGGGCCCGAGCTCCTACAATGAGCAGTTCTTC	CASSLQGPSSYNEQFF
TRBV3-1	TRBJ1-2	once	.	TGTGCCAGCAGCCCACACAAGACCTATGGCTACACCTTC	CASSPHKTYGYTF
TRBV4-1	TRBJ2-1	.	TRBD1	TGCGCCAGCAGCCAAGAGACAGGGACCTACAATGAGCAGTTCTTC	CASSQETGTYNEQFF
TRBV7-8	TRBJ2-1	.	TRBD2	TGTGCCAGCAGCATAGAGGGCCTAGCGGGTGAGCAGTTCTTC	CASSIEGLAGEQFF
TRBV27	TRBJ1-1	.	TRBD1	TGTGCCAGCAGTTTATCCATAGGGGGCCGCACTGAAGCTTTCTTT	CASSLSIGGRTEAFF
TRBV6-6	TRBJ1-1	few	.	TGTGCCAGCAGCCTTCGAGGGGGAACCACTGAAGCTTTCTTT	CASSLRGGTTEAFF
TRBV5-4	TRBJ1-1	.	.	TGTGCCAGCAGCCTCGGGGTGACAGGAGATGAAACTGAAGCTTTCTTT	CASSLGVTGDETEAFF
TRBV12-3/TRBV12-4	TRBJ1-2	.	TRBD1	TGTGCCAGCAGTTTATGGGGGGACAGTACAGCAAACTATGGCTACACCTTC	CASSLWGDSTANYGYTF
TRBV12-3/TRBV12-4	TRBJ1-2	.	TRBD1	TGTGCCAGCAGTTCCTCGACAGGGGCCCTCTATGGCTACACCTTC	CASSSSTGALYGYTF